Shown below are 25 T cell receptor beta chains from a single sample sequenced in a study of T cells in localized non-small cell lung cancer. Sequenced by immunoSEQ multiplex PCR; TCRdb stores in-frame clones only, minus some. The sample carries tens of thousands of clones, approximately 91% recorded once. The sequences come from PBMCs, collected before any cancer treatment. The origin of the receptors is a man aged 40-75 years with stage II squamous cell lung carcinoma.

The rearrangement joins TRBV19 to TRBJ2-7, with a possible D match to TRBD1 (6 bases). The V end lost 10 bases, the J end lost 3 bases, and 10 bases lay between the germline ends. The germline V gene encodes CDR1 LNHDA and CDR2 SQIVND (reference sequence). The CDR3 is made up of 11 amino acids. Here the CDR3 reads CATEDSYEQYF. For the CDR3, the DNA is TGTGCCACCGAGGACAGCTACGAGCAGTACTTC.

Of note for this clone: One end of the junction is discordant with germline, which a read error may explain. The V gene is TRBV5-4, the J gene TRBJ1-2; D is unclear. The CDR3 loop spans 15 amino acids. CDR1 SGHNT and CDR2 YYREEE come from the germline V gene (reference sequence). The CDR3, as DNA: TGTGCCAGCAGCCGGGGTCTGGATTTACTACACCTTTCGAGCTTC. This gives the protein CASSRGLDLLHLSSF.

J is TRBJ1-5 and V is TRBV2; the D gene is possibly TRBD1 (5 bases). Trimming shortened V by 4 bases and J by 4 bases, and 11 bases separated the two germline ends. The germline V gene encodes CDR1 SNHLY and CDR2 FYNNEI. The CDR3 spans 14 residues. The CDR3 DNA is TGTGCCAGCAGTGTCTCGAGGGGTAATCAGCCCCAGCATTTT. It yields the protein CASSVSRGNQPQHF.

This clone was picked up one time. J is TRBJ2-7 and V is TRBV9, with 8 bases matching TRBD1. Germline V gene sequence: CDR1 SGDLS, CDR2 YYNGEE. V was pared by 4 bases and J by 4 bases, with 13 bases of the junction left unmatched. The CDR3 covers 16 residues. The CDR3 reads CASSPGPGQGSYEQYF. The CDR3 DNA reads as TGTGCCAGCAGCCCTGGTCCCGGACAGGGATCATACGAGCAGTACTTC.

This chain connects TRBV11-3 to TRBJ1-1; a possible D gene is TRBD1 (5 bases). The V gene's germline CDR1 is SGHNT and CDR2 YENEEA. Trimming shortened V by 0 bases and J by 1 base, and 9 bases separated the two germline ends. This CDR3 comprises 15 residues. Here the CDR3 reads CASSLDGGENTEAFF. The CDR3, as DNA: TGTGCCAGCAGCTTAGACGGGGGTGAGAACACTGAAGCTTTCTTT.

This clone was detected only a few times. The CDR3 spells CASSYDGRQFF. As DNA, the CDR3 is TGTGCCAGCAGCTACGACGGGAGGCAGTTCTTC. The chain combines TRBV6-5 with TRBJ2-1, with a tentative D call TRBD2 (6 bases). Per germline, CDR1 MNHEY and CDR2 SVGAGI. CDR3 length: 11 residues. V was shortened by 6 bases and J by 12 bases, with 12 bases between the two germline ends.

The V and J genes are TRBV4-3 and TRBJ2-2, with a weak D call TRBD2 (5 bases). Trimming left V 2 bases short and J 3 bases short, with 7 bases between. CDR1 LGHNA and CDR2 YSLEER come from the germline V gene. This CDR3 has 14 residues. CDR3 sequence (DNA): TGCGCCAGCAGCCAACCCGGGGACACCGGGGAGCTGTTTTTT. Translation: CASSQPGDTGELFF.

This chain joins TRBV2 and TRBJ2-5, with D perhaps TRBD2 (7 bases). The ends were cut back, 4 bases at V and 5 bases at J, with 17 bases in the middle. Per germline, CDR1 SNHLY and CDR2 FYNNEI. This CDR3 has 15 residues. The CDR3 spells CASSGRGGGEETQYF. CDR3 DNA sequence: TGTGCCAGCAGTGGCAGGGGAGGGGGTGAGGAGACCCAGTACTTC.

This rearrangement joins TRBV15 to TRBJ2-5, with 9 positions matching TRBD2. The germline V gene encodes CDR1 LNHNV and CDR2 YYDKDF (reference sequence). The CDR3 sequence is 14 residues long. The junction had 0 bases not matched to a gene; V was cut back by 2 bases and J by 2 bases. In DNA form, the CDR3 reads TGTGCCACCAGCAGACTAGCGGGACAAGAGACCCAGTACTTC. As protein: CATSRLAGQETQYF.

CDR3 DNA sequence: TGCGCCAGCAGCTTGGAAACCCCAGAAAGAGGCTCCTACGAGCAGTACTTC. It codes for CASSLETPERGSYEQYF. This rearrangement joins TRBV5-1 to TRBJ2-7; D is unclear. CDR3 length equals 17 residues. The germline gives CDR1 SGHRS, CDR2 YFSETQ. Trimming stripped 0 bases from V and 0 bases from J, with 16 bases between.

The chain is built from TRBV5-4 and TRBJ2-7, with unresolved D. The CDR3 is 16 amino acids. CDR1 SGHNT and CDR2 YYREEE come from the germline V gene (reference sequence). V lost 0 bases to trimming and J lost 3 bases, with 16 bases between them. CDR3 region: CASSLGLPRFYYEQYF. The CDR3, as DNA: TGTGCCAGCAGCTTGGGGCTCCCTCGATTTTACTACGAGCAGTACTTC. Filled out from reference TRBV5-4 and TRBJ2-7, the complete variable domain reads ETGVTQSPTHLIKTRGQQVTLRCSSQSGHNTVSWYQQALGQGPQFIFQYYREEENGRGNFPPRFSGLQFPNYSSELNVNALELDDSALYLCASSLGLPRFYYEQYFGPGTRLTVT.

The DNA of the CDR3 is TGTGCCAGCAGACCCCGGGACAGGGAAACTGAAGCTTTCTTT. Translation gives CASRPRDRETEAFF. This sequence joins TRBV2 and TRBJ1-1; 9 positions agree with TRBD1. The trim removed 6 bases at V and 5 bases at J, leaving 7 bases unmatched. Germline-derived CDR1 and CDR2 are SNHLY and FYNNEI. The CDR3 consists of 14 residues.

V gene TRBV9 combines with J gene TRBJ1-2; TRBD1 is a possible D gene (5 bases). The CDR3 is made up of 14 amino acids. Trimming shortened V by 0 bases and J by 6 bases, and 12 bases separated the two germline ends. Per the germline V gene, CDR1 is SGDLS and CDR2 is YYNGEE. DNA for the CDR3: TGTGCCAGCAGCGTAGTCCAGGGCTTTGATGGCTACACCTTC. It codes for CASSVVQGFDGYTF.

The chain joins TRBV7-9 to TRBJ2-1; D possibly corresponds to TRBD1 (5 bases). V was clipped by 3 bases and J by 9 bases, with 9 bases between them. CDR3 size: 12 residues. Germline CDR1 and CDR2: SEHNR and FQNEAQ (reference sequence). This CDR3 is CASSLDIGEQFF. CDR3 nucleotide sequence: TGTGCCAGCAGCTTGGACATCGGTGAGCAGTTCTTC.

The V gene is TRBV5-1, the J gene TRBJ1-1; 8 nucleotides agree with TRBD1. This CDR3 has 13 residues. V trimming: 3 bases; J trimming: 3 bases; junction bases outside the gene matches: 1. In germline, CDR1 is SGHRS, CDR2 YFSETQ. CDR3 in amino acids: CASSSTGDTEAFF. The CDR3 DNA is TGCGCCAGCAGCTCGACAGGGGACACTGAAGCTTTCTTT.

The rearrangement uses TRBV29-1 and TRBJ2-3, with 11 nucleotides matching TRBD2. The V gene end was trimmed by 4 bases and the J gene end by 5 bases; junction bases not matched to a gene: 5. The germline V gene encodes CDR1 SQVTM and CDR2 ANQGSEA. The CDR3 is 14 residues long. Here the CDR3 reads CSVAIAGGIDTQYF. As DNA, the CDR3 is TGCAGCGTTGCGATAGCGGGAGGGATAGATACGCAGTATTTT.

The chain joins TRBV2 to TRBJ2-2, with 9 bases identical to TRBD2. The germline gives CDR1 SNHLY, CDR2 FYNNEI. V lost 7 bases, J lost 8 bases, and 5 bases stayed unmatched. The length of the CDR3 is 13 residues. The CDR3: CASKAGGAGELFF. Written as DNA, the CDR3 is TGTGCCAGCAAAGCGGGAGGAGCGGGGGAGCTGTTTTTT. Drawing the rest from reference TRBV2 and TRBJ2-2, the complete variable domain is EPEVTQTPSHQVTQMGQEVILRCVPISNHLYFYWYRQILGQKVEFLVSFYNNEISEKSEIFDDQFSVERPDGSNFTLKIRSTKLEDSAMYFCASKAGGAGELFFGEGSRLTVL.

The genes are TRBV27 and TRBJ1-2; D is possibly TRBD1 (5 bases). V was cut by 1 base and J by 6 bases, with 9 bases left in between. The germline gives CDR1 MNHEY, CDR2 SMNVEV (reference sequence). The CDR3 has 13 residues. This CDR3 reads CASSLWQGDGYTF. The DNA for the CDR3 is TGTGCCAGCAGTTTATGGCAGGGAGATGGCTACACCTTC.

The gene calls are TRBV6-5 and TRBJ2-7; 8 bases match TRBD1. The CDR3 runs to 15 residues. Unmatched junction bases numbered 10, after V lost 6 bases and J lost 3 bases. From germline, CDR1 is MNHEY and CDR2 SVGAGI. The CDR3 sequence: CASSPDRAKSYEQYF. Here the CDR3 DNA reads TGTGCCAGCAGCCCGGACAGGGCCAAGAGCTACGAGCAGTACTTC.

Here the CDR3 DNA reads TGTGCCAGCAGCCCCATCACAGATACGCAGTATTTT. Amino acids: CASSPITDTQYF. This chain connects TRBV7-2 to TRBJ2-3; D is unclear. Between the trimmed V and J ends, which lost 5 bases and 2 bases, there was a span of 5 bases. This CDR3 contains 12 residues. Germline V gene sequence: CDR1 SGHTA, CDR2 FQGNSA.

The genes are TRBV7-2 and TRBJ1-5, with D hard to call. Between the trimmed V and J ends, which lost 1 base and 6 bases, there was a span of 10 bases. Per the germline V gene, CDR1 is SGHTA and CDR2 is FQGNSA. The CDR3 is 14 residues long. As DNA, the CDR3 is TGTGCCAGCAGCTTAGAAGGATTTGGTCAGCCCCAGCATTTT. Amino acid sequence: CASSLEGFGQPQHF.

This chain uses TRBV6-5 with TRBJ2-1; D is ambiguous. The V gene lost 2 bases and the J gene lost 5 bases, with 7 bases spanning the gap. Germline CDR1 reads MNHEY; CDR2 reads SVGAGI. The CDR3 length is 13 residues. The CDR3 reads CASSYGADNEQFF. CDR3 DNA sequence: TGTGCCAGCAGTTACGGAGCCGACAATGAGCAGTTCTTC.

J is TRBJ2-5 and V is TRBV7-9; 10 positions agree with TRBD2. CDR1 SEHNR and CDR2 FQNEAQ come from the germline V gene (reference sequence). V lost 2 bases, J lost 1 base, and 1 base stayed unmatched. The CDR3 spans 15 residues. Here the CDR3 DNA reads TGTGCCAGCAGCTTAACTAGCGGGACCCAAGAGACCCAGTACTTC. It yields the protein CASSLTSGTQETQYF.

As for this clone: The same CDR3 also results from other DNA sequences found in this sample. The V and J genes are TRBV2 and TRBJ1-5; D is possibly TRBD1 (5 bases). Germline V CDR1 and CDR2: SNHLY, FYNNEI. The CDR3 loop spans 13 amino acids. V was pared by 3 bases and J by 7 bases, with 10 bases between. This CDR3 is CASSEEGIQPQHF. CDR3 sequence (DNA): TGTGCCAGCAGTGAGGAGGGGATCCAGCCCCAGCATTTT.

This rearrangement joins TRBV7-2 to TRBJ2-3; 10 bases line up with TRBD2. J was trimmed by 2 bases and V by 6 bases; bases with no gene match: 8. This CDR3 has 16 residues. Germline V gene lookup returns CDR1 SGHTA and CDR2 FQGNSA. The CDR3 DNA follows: TGTGCCAGCAGACCCGGGACTAGCGTCCTCACAGATACGCAGTATTTT. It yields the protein CASRPGTSVLTDTQYF.